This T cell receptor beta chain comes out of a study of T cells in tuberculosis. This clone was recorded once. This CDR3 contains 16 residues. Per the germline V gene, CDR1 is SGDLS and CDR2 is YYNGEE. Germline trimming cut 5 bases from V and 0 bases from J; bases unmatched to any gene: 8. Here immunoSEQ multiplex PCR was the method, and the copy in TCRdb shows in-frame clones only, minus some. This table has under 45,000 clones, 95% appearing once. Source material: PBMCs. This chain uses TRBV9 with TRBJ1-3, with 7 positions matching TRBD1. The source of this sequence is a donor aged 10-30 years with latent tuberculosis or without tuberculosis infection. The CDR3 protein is CASRPPGQLSGNTIYF. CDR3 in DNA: TGTGCCAGCAGACCTCCGGGACAGCTCTCTGGAAACACCATATATTTT.